These 20 T cell receptor beta chains were sequenced from one sample in a study of T cell responses to AZD1222 COVID-19 vaccine. Only in-frame clones appear in the TCRdb table, and some are missing; sequencing was by immunoSEQ multiplex PCR. The data show 160,000 or so clones, roughly nine tenths seen once. The source material was peripheral blood, sampled 28 days after the second AZD1222 dose. Every receptor here comes from an adult who received the AZD1222 COVID-19 vaccine.

This sequence joins TRBV30 and TRBJ2-1; 8 bases are shared with TRBD1. The V gene end was trimmed by 2 bases and the J gene end by 8 bases; junction bases not matched to a gene: 8. The CDR3 is 14 amino acids. CDR1 is GTSNPN and CDR2 is SVGIG in the germline V gene (reference sequence). Here the CDR3 reads CAWSPLDRAHEQFF. The CDR3 DNA sequence: TGTGCCTGGAGTCCACTGGACAGGGCCCATGAGCAGTTCTTC.

This chain links TRBV2 with TRBJ1-1, with TRBD1 identical over 9 bases. J gave up 1 base and V 7 bases, and 7 bases lay outside the gene matches. Germline loops: CDR1 SNHLY, CDR2 FYNNEI. The length of the CDR3 is 15 residues. The CDR3 coding sequence is TGTGCCAGCAAAGGGACAGGGCCCCCGAACACTGAAGCTTTCTTT. Protein sequence: CASKGTGPPNTEAFF. The full variable domain, its missing parts supplied by reference TRBV2 and TRBJ1-1, is EPEVTQTPSHQVTQMGQEVILRCVPISNHLYFYWYRQILGQKVEFLVSFYNNEISEKSEIFDDQFSVERPDGSNFTLKIRSTKLEDSAMYFCASKGTGPPNTEAFFGQGTRLTVV.

This chain connects TRBV18 to TRBJ1-2; 7 nucleotides align to TRBD1. The germline V gene encodes CDR1 KGHSH and CDR2 LQKENI. V shed 3 bases, J shed 4 bases, and the junction held 5 bases outside the gene matches. CDR3 length equals 14 residues. The CDR3 nucleotides read TGTGCCAGCTCACCGAGACGGGACAGCTATGGCTACACCTTC. Encoded protein: CASSPRRDSYGYTF.

This clone was observed a single time. The genes are TRBV28 and TRBJ1-6; no definite D call. The V end was cut by 0 bases, the J end by 10 bases, with 10 bases between. CDR1 is MDHEN, CDR2 SYDVKM, per germline. The CDR3 length is 14 residues. The CDR3 sequence is CASSLWALGSPLHF. The CDR3 region has the DNA TGTGCCAGCAGTTTATGGGCCCTAGGCTCACCCCTCCACTTT. Combining the CDR3 with reference TRBV28 and TRBJ1-6 gives the whole variable domain DVKVTQSSRYLVKRTGEKVFLECVQDMDHENMFWYRQDPGLGLRLIYFSYDVKMKEKGDIPEGYSVSREKKERFSLILESASTNQTSMYLCASSLWALGSPLHFGNGTRLTVT.

The chain uses TRBV15 and TRBJ1-5, with no clear D. This CDR3 is 15 amino acids long. V lost 4 bases, J lost 7 bases, and 17 bases lay in between. Germline-derived CDR1 and CDR2 are LNHNV and YYDKDF (reference sequence). This CDR3 reads CATSKVLGKSQPQHF. Here the CDR3 DNA reads TGTGCCACCAGCAAAGTATTAGGGAAGAGCCAGCCCCAGCATTTT.

CDR3 nucleotide sequence: TGTGCCAGCAGTGATACTAGCGGAAGCTCCTACAATGAGCAGTTCTTC. Translating gives CASSDTSGSSYNEQFF. V and J are TRBV25-1 and TRBJ2-1; TRBD2 aligns across 8 bases. The junction had 4 bases not matched to a gene; V was cut back by 3 bases and J by 0 bases. Germline CDR1 MGHDK, CDR2 SYGVNS. This CDR3 has 16 amino acids.

On this clone itself: Other DNA sequences of this sample code for an identical CDR3. This rearrangement joins TRBV30 to TRBJ1-2, with 10 bases aligning to TRBD1. The CDR3 contains 13 residues. The germline CDR1 and CDR2 sequences are GTSNPN and SVGIG (reference sequence). The V gene end was trimmed by 2 bases and the J gene end by 4 bases; junction bases not matched to a gene: 1. CDR3 in amino acids: CAWSRTGGYGYTF. The CDR3 bases are TGTGCCTGGAGTCGGACAGGGGGCTATGGCTACACCTTC.

In this sample, this clone turned up once. The rearrangement joins TRBV2 to TRBJ1-1, with a weak D call TRBD1 (5 bases). This CDR3 has 11 amino acids. V lost 6 bases, J lost 7 bases, and 9 bases lay in between. CDR1 and CDR2 from the germline V gene are SNHLY and FYNNEI. The CDR3 DNA is TGTGCCAGCAGCGGGGACCTTGAAGCTTTCTTT. This sequence encodes CASSGDLEAFF.

The rearrangement links TRBV28 to TRBJ2-7; 7 positions match TRBD1. CDR3 size: 14 residues. Germline values: CDR1 MDHEN, CDR2 SYDVKM. After removal of 7 bases from V and 4 bases from J, the junction contained 10 bases not matched to a gene. The CDR3 nucleotides are TGTGCCAGCATCCCCGGGACAGTTACTTACGAGCAGTACTTC. Translating it yields CASIPGTVTYEQYF. Full variable domain (missing parts from reference TRBV28 and TRBJ2-7): DVKVTQSSRYLVKRTGEKVFLECVQDMDHENMFWYRQDPGLGLRLIYFSYDVKMKEKGDIPEGYSVSREKKERFSLILESASTNQTSMYLCASIPGTVTYEQYFGPGTRLTVT.

The chain has TRBV19 and TRBJ2-4, with D possibly TRBD1 on 5 matching bases. V lost 6 bases and J 8 bases, leaving 20 bases between the germline ends. The CDR3 has 15 amino acids. Germline V CDR1 and CDR2: LNHDA, SQIVND (reference sequence). The CDR3 here is CASRGAAAGLDIQYF. CDR3 coding DNA: TGTGCCAGTAGAGGGGCGGCGGCTGGGTTAGACATTCAGTACTTC.

This clone was counted between two and nine times. The V gene is TRBV18, the J gene TRBJ1-4; a possible D gene is TRBD1 (5 bases). The germline V and J ends were trimmed by 8 bases and 5 bases, with 12 bases remaining between them. The CDR3 is 13 residues long. CDR1 and CDR2 (germline): KGHSH, LQKENI. As DNA, the CDR3 is TGTGCCAGCACCCCAGGGCTAAATGAAAAACTGTTTTTT. This codes for CASTPGLNEKLFF.

J is TRBJ2-3 and V is TRBV2; the match to TRBD2 covers 13 bases. The CDR3 has 19 residues. V lost 4 bases to trimming and J lost 4 bases; unmatched junction nucleotides: 14. The V gene's germline CDR1 is SNHLY and CDR2 FYNNEI. CDR3 in amino acids: CASSVPGTSGDLGPDTQYF. As DNA, the CDR3 is TGTGCCAGCAGTGTCCCCGGGACTAGCGGGGACCTTGGGCCAGATACGCAGTATTTT. The full variable domain, with the rest looked up from reference TRBV2 and TRBJ2-3, is EPEVTQTPSHQVTQMGQEVILRCVPISNHLYFYWYRQILGQKVEFLVSFYNNEISEKSEIFDDQFSVERPDGSNFTLKIRSTKLEDSAMYFCASSVPGTSGDLGPDTQYFGPGTRLTVL.

The chain employs TRBV10-1 and TRBJ2-7, with D perhaps matching TRBD1 or TRBD2 (5 bases each). V was trimmed by 4 bases and J by 3 bases, leaving 13 bases between them. The CDR3 consists of 14 residues. Germline CDR1 WNHNN, CDR2 SYGVQD (reference sequence). The CDR3 sequence is CASSAGTGFYEQYF. CDR3 sequence (DNA): TGCGCCAGCAGTGCCGGGACCGGTTTCTACGAGCAGTACTTC.

The rearrangement joins TRBV5-1 to TRBJ2-2; D is unresolved. V lost 0 bases to trimming and J lost 0 bases, with 9 bases between them. This CDR3 is built from 16 residues. The germline gives CDR1 SGHRS, CDR2 YFSETQ. CDR3 loop: CASSLGRTTNTGELFF. The CDR3 DNA reads TGCGCCAGCAGCTTGGGTCGTACTACGAACACCGGGGAGCTGTTTTTT. Full variable domain (outside the CDR3, taken from reference TRBV5-1 and TRBJ2-2): KAGVTQTPRYLIKTRGQQVTLSCSPISGHRSVSWYQQTPGQGLQFLFEYFSETQRNKGNFPGRFSGRQFSNSRSEMNVSTLELGDSALYLCASSLGRTTNTGELFFGEGSRLTVL.

The genes are TRBV7-2 and TRBJ2-1; D may be TRBD2 (6 bases). This CDR3 spans 13 amino acids. Germline CDR1 is SGHTA and CDR2 is FQGNSA. V was shortened by 0 bases and J by 8 bases, with 8 bases between the two germline ends. The DNA of the CDR3 is TGTGCCAGCAGCTTAGCTTGGGGGGATGAGCAGTTCTTC. Translation: CASSLAWGDEQFF.

This chain links TRBV6-5 with TRBJ1-4; D gene unclear. Trimming removed 2 bases at V and 8 bases at J, with 9 bases between. Germline CDR1 MNHEY, CDR2 SVGAGI. The CDR3 extends over 13 amino acids. CDR3 sequence reads: CASSYMAREKLFF. CDR3 in DNA: TGTGCCAGCAGTTACATGGCTAGGGAAAAACTGTTTTTT.

V and J are TRBV5-5 and TRBJ2-1, with a tentative D call TRBD2 (5 bases). Germline V gene sequence: CDR1 SGHKS, CDR2 YYEKEE (reference sequence). Trimming took 2 bases from V and 7 from J, leaving 13 bases between them. The CDR3 is 14 residues long. This CDR3 reads CASSFEVTSNEQFF. CDR3 coding DNA: TGTGCCAGCAGCTTCGAGGTAACTAGTAATGAGCAGTTCTTC.

The V gene is TRBV7-2, the J gene TRBJ2-1, with D perhaps being TRBD1 or TRBD2 (5 bases each). Per the germline V gene, CDR1 is SGHTA and CDR2 is FQGNSA. V lost 2 bases and J lost 9, with 8 bases in between. The CDR3 extends over 12 amino acids. The CDR3 DNA sequence: TGTGCCAGCAGCTTATTTGGGACTGAGCAGTTCTTC. This sequence encodes CASSLFGTEQFF.

This sequence joins TRBV6-5 and TRBJ1-5; D gene ambiguous. V lost 6 bases to trimming and J lost 6 bases, with 6 bases between them. This CDR3 contains 11 residues. The germline CDR1 and CDR2 sequences are MNHEY and SVGAGI. CDR3 region: CASREVQPQHF. CDR3 bases: TGTGCCAGCAGAGAGGTTCAGCCCCAGCATTTT.

This chain uses TRBV5-6 with TRBJ2-6, with unresolved D. CDR3 length: 15 residues. Trimming took 2 bases from V and 1 from J, leaving 7 bases between them. The germline gives CDR1 SGHDT, CDR2 YYEEEE. CDR3 sequence (DNA): TGTGCCAGCAGCTTTACCGGGTCTGGGGCCAACGTCCTGACTTTC. Its protein is CASSFTGSGANVLTF. Full variable domain (missing parts from reference TRBV5-6 and TRBJ2-6): DAGVTQSPTHLIKTRGQQVTLRCSPKSGHDTVSWYQQALGQGPQFIFQYYEEEERQRGNFPDRFSGHQFPNYSSELNVNALLLGDSALYLCASSFTGSGANVLTFGAGSRLTVL.